A selection of T cell receptor beta chains follows, all from one sample in a study of cytomegalovirus exposure and HLA in healthy donors. Measured with immunoSEQ multiplex PCR; TCRdb has only the in-frame clones, and not every one. The sample contains roughly 100,000 clones, over 70% of which appear only once. Sequencing was carried out using PBMCs. The receptors originated from a male donor in good health and CMV-seronegative. CDR3s include the opening cysteine and the closing phenylalanine or tryptophan. Each record gives: V gene, clone size, J gene, D gene, CDR3 DNA, CDR3 protein. The D gene is left open where the match is weak. Expanded clones are given a class, and other clones once, few, many or no size at all.

>TRBV2|.|TRBJ2-3|.
TGTGCCAGCAACAGGGATGTTACAGATACGCAGTATTTT
CASNRDVTDTQYF
>TRBV18|.|TRBJ2-1|TRBD1
TGTGCCAGCTCACCGACAGGGGACAATGAGCAGTTCTTC
CASSPTGDNEQFF
>TRBV18|few|TRBJ1-1|TRBD1
TGTGCCAGCTCACCCCAGGGGGACACTGAAGCTTTCTTT
CASSPQGDTEAFF
>TRBV11-3|.|TRBJ2-7|.
TGTGCCAGCAGTCAATCCGGGACTCAGTCCCCCGAGCAGTACTTC
CASSQSGTQSPEQYF
>TRBV27|.|TRBJ2-6|.
TGTGCCAGCAGCCGATTCCTCAGGAGGTTGACCTCTGGGGCCAACGTCCTGACTTTC
CASSRFLRRLTSGANVLTF
>TRBV5-4|.|TRBJ1-2|TRBD1
TGTGCCAGCGGGTTGGAGGCCGGGACAGGGGCCGTCTATGGCTACACCTTC
CASGLEAGTGAVYGYTF
>TRBV14|once|TRBJ2-7|.
TGTGCCAGCAGCCAAGTTCTGGAGCAGTACTTC
CASSQVLEQYF
>TRBV7-9|.|TRBJ1-1|.
TGTTCCAGCAGCTTAGGTTATATCGCTGAAGCTTTCTTT
CSSSLGYIAEAFF
>TRBV6-1|.|TRBJ2-7|TRBD1
TGTGCCAGCAGATTGGGACAGGGTGAGTCCTACGAGCAGTACTTC
CASRLGQGESYEQYF
>TRBV7-6|.|TRBJ2-7|TRBD1
TGTGCCAGCAGCTCCCGGACAGGGCTGAACTACGAGCAGTACTTC
CASSSRTGLNYEQYF
>TRBV7-9|.|TRBJ2-1|.
TGTGCCAGCAGCTTATCAGGCGGGGAGCAGTTCTTC
CASSLSGGEQFF
>TRBV7-2|.|TRBJ2-7|TRBD2
TGTGCCAGCAGTTTCAGCGGGATAAACTCCTACGAGCAGTACTTC
CASSFSGINSYEQYF
>TRBV9|.|TRBJ2-7|.
TGTGCCAGCAGCGTAGATGCGTCCCGGGACGAGCAGTACTTC
CASSVDASRDEQYF
>TRBV27|.|TRBJ2-7|TRBD2
TGTGCCAGCAGGACTTCCCTAGCGGGAGCCGGCTTGCGGTACGAGCAGTACTTC
CASRTSLAGAGLRYEQYF
>TRBV5-4|.|TRBJ2-2|.
TGTGCCAGCAGCGAAAGTGACAGAAACACCGGGGAGCTGTTTTTT
CASSESDRNTGELFF
>TRBV4-1|once|TRBJ2-7|.
TGCGCCAGCAGCCCAATGGGTCAGGGGTGGTCTATGGGCTACGAGCAGTACTTC
CASSPMGQGWSMGYEQYF
>TRBV29-1|.|TRBJ1-1|.
TGCAGCGTTCAGGAAAGGGGCACTGAAGCTTTCTTT
CSVQERGTEAFF
>TRBV2|.|TRBJ2-5|.
TGTGCCAGCAGTGACCCGGGCAGGGGGACTGAGACCCAGTACTTC
CASSDPGRGTETQYF
>TRBV4-1|once|TRBJ2-3|TRBD2
TGCGCCAGCAGCCAAGTGCCCGCGGGAGAGGGTACAGATACGCAGTATTTT
CASSQVPAGEGTDTQYF
>TRBV27|.|TRBJ2-3|.
TGTGCCAGCAGTTTAAAGGCGGCAGCCTACACAGATACGCAGTATTTT
CASSLKAAAYTDTQYF
>TRBV28|.|TRBJ1-1|.
TGTGCCAGCAGTTTAGGCAGGGGACAAGCTTTCTTT
CASSLGRGQAFF
>TRBV9|.|TRBJ2-1|TRBD1
TGTGCCAGCAGCGTAGCCCCAGGGGGCAATGAGCAGTTCTTC
CASSVAPGGNEQFF
>TRBV5-4|.|TRBJ2-3|TRBD1
TGTGCCAGCAGCTTAATGGGACAGGGGGCCGCAGATACGCAGTATTTT
CASSLMGQGAADTQYF
>TRBV7-9|.|TRBJ2-4|TRBD2
TGTGCCAGCAGCCACCGGACTAGTATCGGCATTCAGTACTTC
CASSHRTSIGIQYF
>TRBV20-1|.|TRBJ2-1|.
TGCAGTGCGCAGGGCCTCCAGGGGCAGTTCTTC
CSAQGLQGQFF
>TRBV9|.|TRBJ2-2|.
TGTGCCAGCAGCGTAGGAGGCCCGAAGGAGACCGGGGAGCTGTTTTTT
CASSVGGPKETGELFF
>TRBV4-3|.|TRBJ1-1|.
TGCGCCAGCAGCCCCCTTGCCGGGGGGGGCACTGAAGCTTTCTTT
CASSPLAGGGTEAFF
>TRBV7-9|.|TRBJ1-2|.
TGTGCCAGCAGCGAATACAGGGTTGACCATGGCTACACCTTC
CASSEYRVDHGYTF
>TRBV30|.|TRBJ2-7|.
TGTGCCTGGAACGTTGGGGGGTTCTACGAGCAGTACTTC
CAWNVGGFYEQYF